This paragraph reports one T cell receptor beta chain. This sample is part of a study of shared clonotypes between healthy human individuals. Sequenced by immunoSEQ multiplex PCR; TCRdb stores in-frame clones only, minus some. The sample shows about 1 million clones, about 75% of them seen only once. The V and J ends lost 0 bases and 2 bases respectively, with 16 bases between them. The germline V gene encodes CDR1 LGHNA and CDR2 YSLEER. This CDR3 region has 17 residues. Specimen: memory CD4+ T cells sorted from blood. Regarding subset: CD45RA-negative fraction. V and J are TRBV4-3 and TRBJ2-5, with D perhaps matching TRBD2 (5 bases). The TCR was taken from a man between 18 and 35 years old in good health. CDR3 bases: TGCGCCAGCAGCCAAGATTGGAGTCCGGCGGGTCAAGAGACCCAGTACTTC. It translates to CASSQDWSPAGQETQYF.